The 18 T cell receptor beta chains below all came from one sample that was sequenced in a study of cytomegalovirus exposure and HLA in healthy donors (dated 2017 in TCRdb). Libraries came from the immunoSEQ multiplex PCR assay. For the multiplex PCR, a mixture combining 60 forward primers for TCR Vbeta segments and 13 reverse primers for TCR Jbeta segments was used. TCRdb took this table from immuneACCESS and kept in-frame rearrangements with V and J called. Such tables lack part of the clones; where checked against another copy, unresolved V genes explain under half of the gap, and the rest is unexplained. Present in this sample are some 170,000 clones, approximately 80% of which were seen just once. Together, the top ten hold 2% to 2.5% of the sample. The material sequenced was PBMCs. All receptors derive from a woman between 25 and 40 years old in good health and CMV-seronegative.

The sample holds one count of this clone. The chain combines TRBV7-2 with TRBJ1-5; D possibly corresponds to TRBD1 (5 bases). V shed 4 bases and J shed 0 bases, with 7 bases lying between them. Looked up from germline, CDR1 is SGHTA and CDR2 is FQGNSA. The CDR3 extends over 14 amino acids. CDR3: CASSSGFSNQPQHF. CDR3 nucleotide sequence: TGTGCCAGCAGCTCAGGGTTTAGCAATCAGCCCCAGCATTTT.

V is TRBV27 and J is TRBJ1-1; TRBD1 matches 7 bases. The CDR3 loop spans 12 amino acids. Trimming removed 2 bases from V and 8 bases from J; junction bases left unmatched: 2. Germline V gene lookup returns CDR1 MNHEY and CDR2 SMNVEV (reference sequence). The CDR3 coding sequence is TGTGCCAGCAGTTTACTGACAGGGGAAGCTTTCTTT. Residues: CASSLLTGEAFF.

The chain joins TRBV27 to TRBJ2-5, with D maybe TRBD2 (6 bases). Germline-derived CDR1 and CDR2 are MNHEY and SMNVEV (reference sequence). The CDR3 extends over 15 amino acids. Trimming shortened V by 3 bases and J by 2 bases, and 13 bases separated the two germline ends. CDR3 in DNA: TGTGCCAGCAGTTTCTTTGCGGGATCTCAAGAGACCCAGTACTTC. As protein: CASSFFAGSQETQYF.

The chain combines TRBV28 with TRBJ1-1, with D unresolved. V lost 3 bases, J lost 0 bases, and 11 bases lay in between. Germline V CDR1 and CDR2: MDHEN, SYDVKM. CDR3 length: 15 residues. The CDR3 loop reads CASSFLIEMNTEAFF. The DNA for the CDR3 is TGTGCCAGCAGTTTTCTAATAGAGATGAACACTGAAGCTTTCTTT.

V usage is TRBV20-1 and J usage is TRBJ2-5; possible D gene TRBD1, 6 bases. Trimming shortened V by 3 bases and J by 9 bases, and 11 bases separated the two germline ends. This CDR3 comprises 11 residues. CDR1 and CDR2 (germline): DFQATT, SNEGSKA (reference sequence). CDR3 region: CSARPPGAQYF. CDR3 DNA sequence: TGCAGTGCTAGGCCCCCAGGGGCCCAGTACTTC.

The rearrangement links TRBV30 to TRBJ2-5; 9 nucleotides align to TRBD1. The CDR3 extends over 16 amino acids. V lost 1 base, J lost 1 base, and 7 bases stayed unmatched. The germline CDR1 and CDR2 sequences are GTSNPN and SVGIG (reference sequence). The CDR3 sequence: CAWSGAGTGPQETQYF. The CDR3 DNA follows: TGTGCCTGGAGTGGGGCTGGGACAGGGCCCCAAGAGACCCAGTACTTC.

The chain is built from TRBV19 and TRBJ2-3; D remains ambiguous. With 5 bases removed from V and 1 base from J, the gap between germline ends came to 10 bases. The CDR3 covers 14 residues. Germline assignment: CDR1 LNHDA and CDR2 SQIVND (reference sequence). CDR3 residues: CASSFSRGTDTQYF. The CDR3 DNA sequence: TGTGCCAGTAGTTTCTCTCGGGGCACAGATACGCAGTATTTT.

Only a few counts were recorded for this clone. The V and J genes are TRBV4-3 and TRBJ2-1; 9 nucleotides agree with TRBD2. Germline trimming cut 0 bases from V and 4 bases from J; bases unmatched to any gene: 10. CDR3 length: 18 amino acids. Germline V lookup: CDR1 LGHNA, CDR2 YSLEER. The CDR3, as DNA: TGCGCCAGCAGCCAAGATTGGGATAGCGGGGGCTTATACAATGAGCAGTTCTTC. This sequence encodes CASSQDWDSGGLYNEQFF.

The chain couples TRBV15 to TRBJ2-3, with D unresolved. Germline assignment: CDR1 LNHNV and CDR2 YYDKDF (reference sequence). This CDR3 contains 14 residues. The germline V and J ends were trimmed by 0 bases and 3 bases, with 7 bases remaining between them. CDR3 in DNA: TGTGCCACCAGCAGAGATCTCGGTACAGATACGCAGTATTTT. Amino acids: CATSRDLGTDTQYF.

The genes are TRBV6-5 and TRBJ1-1; D unresolved. The V end was cut by 1 base, the J end by 1 base, with 10 bases between. CDR1 is MNHEY, CDR2 SVGAGI, per germline. The CDR3 consists of 15 residues. The CDR3 loop reads CASSYFSGGNTEAFF. The CDR3 nucleotides are TGTGCCAGCAGTTACTTTTCAGGTGGGAACACTGAAGCTTTCTTT.

The chain uses TRBV6-5 and TRBJ1-2; D uncertain. This CDR3 comprises 13 residues. V lost 2 bases and J lost 4, with 8 bases in between. Germline assignment: CDR1 MNHEY and CDR2 SVGAGI. This chain's CDR3 is CASSYAPSYGYTF. As DNA, the CDR3 is TGTGCCAGCAGTTACGCTCCGAGCTATGGCTACACCTTC.

The chain has TRBV7-6 and TRBJ1-3, with a possible D match to TRBD1 (6 bases). V lost 5 bases, J lost 0 bases, and 14 bases lay in between. Germline V lookup: CDR1 SGHVS, CDR2 FNYEAQ. CDR3 size: 16 residues. The CDR3 loop is CASSHRGQNSGNTIYF. CDR3 bases: TGTGCCAGCAGCCACCGGGGACAAAACTCTGGAAACACCATATATTTT. Full variable domain (missing parts from reference TRBV7-6 and TRBJ1-3): GAGVSQSPRYKVTKRGQDVALRCDPISGHVSLYWYRQALGQGPEFLTYFNYEAQQDKSGLPNDRFSAERPEGSISTLTIQRTEQRDSAMYRCASSHRGQNSGNTIYFGEGSWLTVV.

This clone showed up just a few times. The V call is TRBV28, the J call TRBJ1-4; D is possibly TRBD1 (6 bases). Germline-derived CDR1 and CDR2 are MDHEN and SYDVKM. V was trimmed by 7 bases and J by 4 bases, leaving 13 bases between them. CDR3 length: 14 amino acids. DNA of the CDR3: TGTGCCAGCACCATACAGGGAAGTAATGAAAAACTGTTTTTT. Encoded protein: CASTIQGSNEKLFF.

The rearrangement joins TRBV9 to TRBJ1-6; 7 positions match TRBD1. Germline V lookup: CDR1 SGDLS, CDR2 YYNGEE. J lost 4 bases, V lost 0 bases, and 7 bases had no gene match. CDR3 length equals 17 residues. The CDR3 loop is CASSVGLVQGYNSPLHF. The CDR3 coding sequence is TGTGCCAGCAGCGTAGGATTGGTACAGGGGTATAATTCACCCCTCCACTTT.

The chain carries TRBV14 and TRBJ2-7; tentatively, D is TRBD1 (6 bases). Germline loops: CDR1 SGHDN, CDR2 FVKESK. V lost 0 bases and J 0 bases, leaving 27 bases between the germline ends. This CDR3 is 21 amino acids long. This chain's CDR3 is CASSQDRELTDRPRSSYEQYF. The DNA for the CDR3 is TGTGCCAGCAGCCAAGATAGGGAACTGACCGACAGGCCCCGAAGCTCCTACGAGCAGTACTTC.

This sequence joins TRBV2 and TRBJ2-5; weak D call: TRBD2 (5 bases). This CDR3 spans 14 amino acids. V was clipped by 3 bases and J by 5 bases, with 13 bases between them. Germline CDR1 SNHLY, CDR2 FYNNEI. The CDR3 DNA reads as TGTGCCAGCAGTGATATCGAGGGAACGGAGACCCAGTACTTC. The encoded protein is CASSDIEGTETQYF.

The chain is built from TRBV5-4 and TRBJ2-6; 7 bases agree with TRBD1. The V gene's germline CDR1 is SGHNT and CDR2 YYREEE (reference sequence). CDR3 length equals 17 residues. V was clipped by 4 bases and J by 0 bases; unmatched bases: 7. The CDR3 sequence: CASSAGTASSGANVLTF. In DNA, the CDR3 is TGTGCCAGCAGCGCCGGGACAGCAAGCTCTGGGGCCAACGTCCTGACTTTC.

The genes are TRBV2 and TRBJ2-3, with D possibly matching TRBD2 (7 bases). Germline-derived CDR1 and CDR2 are SNHLY and FYNNEI. This CDR3 region has 18 residues. V gave up 5 bases and J gave up 2 bases, with 23 bases separating them. The CDR3 loop is CASSLPSGAGASTDTQYF. CDR3 DNA sequence: TGTGCCAGCAGTCTCCCTTCAGGGGCGGGGGCGTCCACAGATACGCAGTATTTT.